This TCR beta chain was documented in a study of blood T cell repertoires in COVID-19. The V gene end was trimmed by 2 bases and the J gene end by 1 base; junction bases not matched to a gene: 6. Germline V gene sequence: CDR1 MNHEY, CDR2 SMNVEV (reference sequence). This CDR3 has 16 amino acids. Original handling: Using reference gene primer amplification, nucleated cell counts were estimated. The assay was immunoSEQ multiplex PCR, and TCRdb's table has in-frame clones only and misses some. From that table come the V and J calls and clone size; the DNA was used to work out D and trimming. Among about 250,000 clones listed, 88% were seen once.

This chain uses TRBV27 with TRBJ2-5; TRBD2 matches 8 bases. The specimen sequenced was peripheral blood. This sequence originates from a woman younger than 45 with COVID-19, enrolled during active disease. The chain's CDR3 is CASSLMAGGRQETQYF. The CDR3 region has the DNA TGTGCCAGCAGTTTAATGGCGGGGGGACGCCAAGAGACCCAGTACTTC.